Sequencing of this T cell receptor beta chain was carried out in a study of blood T cell repertoires in COVID-19. The CDR3 loop spans 12 amino acids. Germline CDR1 reads MGHRA; CDR2 reads YSYEKL. The V and J ends lost 1 base and 10 bases respectively, with 8 bases between them. Source study methods: Estimated nucleated cell counts came from reference gene primer amplification. Using immunoSEQ multiplex PCR, the repertoire was profiled, and TCRdb retains in-frame clones only, with some absent. The DNA gave D and trimming, while V, J and clone size come from that table. Among about 64,000 clones, 80% to 85% were seen once, and the ten largest hold roughly 13%.

The sequence was obtained from a human donor in a cohort sampled during active COVID-19. V is TRBV4-1 and J is TRBJ2-1, with D uncertain. Input material: peripheral blood. For the CDR3, the DNA is TGCGCCAGCAGCCAAGTTGCCTACGAGCAGTTCTTC. This sequence encodes CASSQVAYEQFF.